These 25 T cell receptor beta chains were sequenced from one sample in a study of blood T cell repertoires in COVID-19. The data were produced by immunoSEQ multiplex PCR, yet TCRdb's version contains in-frame clones alone and is incomplete. The sample has 140,000 to 150,000 clones; about 82% are singletons. The material sequenced was PBMCs or T cells enriched from blood (not recorded which). Receptors were obtained from a woman in her thirties or forties who had recovered from COVID-19.

In its sample, this clone was seen once. The chain couples TRBV5-1 to TRBJ1-4; no definite D call. Germline-derived CDR1 and CDR2 are SGHRS and YFSETQ. V lost 4 bases and J 0 bases, leaving 7 bases between the germline ends. This CDR3 is 14 amino acids long. CDR3 DNA: TGCGCCAGCAGCCGCAGTGCAACTAATGAAAAACTGTTTTTT. It encodes CASSRSATNEKLFF. Drawing the rest from reference TRBV5-1 and TRBJ1-4, the complete variable domain is KAGVTQTPRYLIKTRGQQVTLSCSPISGHRSVSWYQQTPGQGLQFLFEYFSETQRNKGNFPGRFSGRQFSNSRSEMNVSTLELGDSALYLCASSRSATNEKLFFGSGTQLSVL.

The gene calls are TRBV12-3 or TRBV12-4 and TRBJ1-1; no clear D gene. The CDR3 loop spans 13 amino acids. V lost 10 bases and J lost 1, with 13 bases in between. The CDR3 protein is CANADSPNTEAFF. CDR3 coding DNA: TGTGCCAACGCGGACTCCCCGAACACTGAAGCTTTCTTT.

The chain recombines TRBV18 with TRBJ1-2, with a possible D match to TRBD1 (5 bases). The germline gives CDR1 KGHSH, CDR2 LQKENI. The CDR3 has 13 residues. The V and J ends lost 4 bases and 2 bases respectively, with 8 bases between them. Here the CDR3 reads CASSQDRNYGYTF. The CDR3 DNA reads TGTGCCAGCTCACAAGACAGAAACTATGGCTACACCTTC.

CDR3 sequence: CAWNQFERGSPLHF. The CDR3 DNA sequence: TGTGCCTGGAATCAATTCGAGAGAGGTTCACCCCTCCACTTT. This sequence joins TRBV30 and TRBJ1-6; no reliable D call. There are 14 residues in the CDR3. The germline gives CDR1 GTSNPN, CDR2 SVGIG (reference sequence). Trimming took 4 bases from V and 9 from J, leaving 16 bases between them.

This clone appeared once. The genes are TRBV4-1 and TRBJ1-2, with 12 bases identical to TRBD1. J was trimmed by 6 bases and V by 3 bases; bases with no gene match: 11. Germline V gene lookup returns CDR1 MGHRA and CDR2 YSYEKL. CDR3 length: 17 amino acids. The CDR3 DNA is TGCGCCAGCAGCCAGACCAACGGGACAGGGGGCTTTCATGGCTACACCTTC. Its protein product is CASSQTNGTGGFHGYTF.

The chain carries TRBV9 and TRBJ2-2, with 7 bases identical to TRBD2. Germline V CDR1 and CDR2: SGDLS, YYNGEE. This CDR3 has 16 residues. Germline trimming cut 3 bases from V and 3 bases from J; bases unmatched to any gene: 8. CDR3 bases: TGTGCCAGCAGCGCCCAGTGGGCGGGGGACACCGGGGAGCTGTTTTTT. It codes for CASSAQWAGDTGELFF.

The V call is TRBV5-4, the J call TRBJ2-1, with 10 bases identical to TRBD1. This CDR3 comprises 16 residues. V gave up 1 base and J gave up 7 bases; unmatched junction bases: 8. CDR1 and CDR2 from the germline V gene are SGHNT and YYREEE (reference sequence). The CDR3 region has the DNA TGTGCCAGCAGCTTGAGGGGACAGGGGAGAAGGAATGAGCAGTTCTTC. This encodes CASSLRGQGRRNEQFF.

V is TRBV29-1 and J is TRBJ1-2; D is ambiguous. Looked up from germline, CDR1 is SQVTM and CDR2 is ANQGSEA. CDR3 length: 12 amino acids. Trimming cost V 4 bases and J 2 bases, with 8 bases left between them. The chain's CDR3 is CSVVEGNYGYTF. CDR3 sequence (DNA): TGCAGCGTTGTTGAGGGAAACTATGGCTACACCTTC.

The V gene is TRBV7-8, the J gene TRBJ1-5, with a tentative D call TRBD1 (6 bases). Trimming cost V 1 base and J 10 bases, with 20 bases left between them. The length of the CDR3 is 16 residues. The V gene's germline CDR1 is SGHVS and CDR2 FQNEAQ. In DNA form, the CDR3 reads TGTGCCAGCAGCTTAGACGTCGGACAGTCAGGCGGCCCCCAGCATTTT. It codes for CASSLDVGQSGGPQHF.

This clone has a single count. This chain links TRBV19 with TRBJ1-2, with D unclear. The CDR3 covers 12 residues. Germline values: CDR1 LNHDA, CDR2 SQIVND (reference sequence). V lost 1 base to trimming and J lost 3 bases, with 3 bases between them. The CDR3 sequence is CASSIVDYGYTF. As DNA, the CDR3 is TGTGCCAGTAGTATAGTCGACTATGGCTACACCTTC.

The genes are TRBV6-5 and TRBJ1-5; D is possibly TRBD1 (5 bases). The CDR3 totals 13 residues. CDR1 MNHEY and CDR2 SVGAGI come from the germline V gene. The V gene lost 9 bases and the J gene lost 1 base, with 10 bases spanning the gap. The CDR3 is CARGGESNQPQHF. Here the CDR3 DNA reads TGTGCCAGGGGGGGGGAAAGCAATCAGCCCCAGCATTTT.

This clone showed up just a few times. The gene calls are TRBV7-9 and TRBJ2-5, with 7 bases that match TRBD1. In germline, CDR1 is SEHNR, CDR2 FQNEAQ (reference sequence). J lost 5 bases, V lost 3 bases, and 15 bases had no gene match. The CDR3 length is 17 residues. CDR3 in DNA: TGTGCCAGCAGCTTGCCGGGACAGAGAGGGGAGCTGGAGACCCAGTACTTC. Translated, it gives CASSLPGQRGELETQYF. The variable domain in full, with the rest retrieved from reference TRBV7-9 and TRBJ2-5, is DTGVSQNPRHKITKRGQNVTFRCDPISEHNRLYWYRQTLGQGPEFLTYFQNEAQLEKSRLLSDRFSAERPKGSFSTLEIQRTEQGDSAMYLCASSLPGQRGELETQYFGPGTRLLVL.

Ten or more counts support this clone. The chain couples TRBV6-5 to TRBJ1-1, with unresolved D. This CDR3 is 13 amino acids long. V was shortened by 4 bases and J by 0 bases, with 6 bases between the two germline ends. Germline CDR1 MNHEY, CDR2 SVGAGI. The DNA for the CDR3 is TGTGCCAGCAGTTCCCAGATGAACACTGAAGCTTTCTTT. It yields the protein CASSSQMNTEAFF.

This chain links TRBV2 with TRBJ2-7, with 9 bases aligning to TRBD2. This CDR3 has 15 amino acids. Germline assignment: CDR1 SNHLY and CDR2 FYNNEI. V lost 2 bases and J lost 4; bases outside the gene matches: 6. This CDR3 reads CASSEPGLARYEQYF. The CDR3 region has the DNA TGTGCCAGCAGTGAACCAGGACTAGCGCGATACGAGCAGTACTTC.

The rearrangement links TRBV7-2 to TRBJ1-4; weak D call: TRBD1 (5 bases). The CDR3 is made up of 15 amino acids. CDR1 and CDR2 from the germline V gene are SGHTA and FQGNSA. Trimming took 1 base from V and 5 from J, leaving 11 bases between them. CDR3 sequence (DNA): TGTGCCAGCAGCTTAGAGGCAGGGTTCAATGAAAAACTGTTTTTT. Protein: CASSLEAGFNEKLFF.

The chain links TRBV2 to TRBJ1-5, with D hard to call. Between the trimmed V and J ends, which lost 1 base and 2 bases, there was a span of 6 bases. This CDR3 is built from 14 residues. Germline V lookup: CDR1 SNHLY, CDR2 FYNNEI. CDR3 protein: CASSEGSGNQPQHF. The CDR3 DNA is TGTGCCAGCAGTGAAGGGAGTGGCAATCAGCCCCAGCATTTT.

Of note for this clone: Other DNA sequences within the sample encode an identical CDR3. This rearrangement joins TRBV30 to TRBJ1-1; D is possibly TRBD1 (6 bases). Trimming pared 3 bases from V and 2 bases from J, leaving 10 bases between. Germline lookup yields CDR1 GTSNPN and CDR2 SVGIG (reference sequence). The CDR3 covers 13 residues. The CDR3 nucleotides read TGTGCCTGGAGCTTGGACAGAAACACTGAAGCTTTCTTT. Its protein product is CAWSLDRNTEAFF. Full variable domain (remainder filled in from reference TRBV30 and TRBJ1-1): SQTIHQWPATLVQPVGSPLSLECTVEGTSNPNLYWYRQAAGRGLQLLFYSVGIGQISSEVPQNLSASRPQDRQFILSSKKLLLSDSGFYLCAWSLDRNTEAFFGQGTRLTVV.

The rearrangement links TRBV11-1 to TRBJ2-7; 11 bases agree with TRBD2. CDR3 length: 15 amino acids. The V gene end was trimmed by 2 bases and the J gene end by 2 bases; junction bases not matched to a gene: 2. Looked up from germline, CDR1 is SGHAT and CDR2 is FQDESV (reference sequence). The CDR3 region is CASSLLSGRAYEQYF. CDR3 nucleotides: TGTGCCAGCAGCTTACTTAGCGGGAGGGCCTACGAGCAGTACTTC.

V and J are TRBV7-2 and TRBJ2-5, with D possibly TRBD2 on 7 matching bases. Germline CDR1 SGHTA, CDR2 FQGNSA. This CDR3 comprises 16 residues. The V end lost 5 bases, the J end lost 5 bases, and 21 bases lay between the germline ends. The CDR3 loop reads CASSPRGGGARETQYF. The CDR3 coding sequence is TGTGCCAGCAGCCCAAGGGGGGGAGGCGCAAGGGAGACCCAGTACTTC.

The count of this clone is one. J is TRBJ2-3 and V is TRBV5-1; the match to TRBD2 covers 10 bases. The CDR3 has 17 amino acids. From germline, CDR1 is SGHRS and CDR2 YFSETQ. V was pared by 4 bases and J by 3 bases, with 11 bases of the junction left unmatched. The chain's CDR3 is CASSPGLAGERTDTQYF. The CDR3 DNA follows: TGCGCCAGCAGCCCGGGGCTAGCGGGAGAGAGAACAGATACGCAGTATTTT.

V is TRBV11-2 and J is TRBJ1-3; D unresolved. The CDR3 covers 12 residues. Germline loops: CDR1 SGHAT, CDR2 FQNNGV. V was cut by 4 bases and J by 3 bases, with 4 bases left in between. In DNA, the CDR3 is TGTGCCAGCAGCTCAGTTGGAAACACCATATATTTT. Protein: CASSSVGNTIYF.

The chain is built from TRBV5-1 and TRBJ2-7, with D unclear. Trimming removed 3 bases at V and 7 bases at J, with 8 bases between. CDR1 SGHRS and CDR2 YFSETQ come from the germline V gene. The CDR3 has 11 amino acids. The CDR3 loop is CASSSSREQYF. The CDR3 bases are TGCGCCAGCAGCTCTAGTAGAGAGCAGTACTTC.

CDR3 bases: TGTGCCAGTAGTGCGGGGACAGGGGATTGGGAGCAGTACTTC. It codes for CASSAGTGDWEQYF. The V gene is TRBV19, the J gene TRBJ2-7; 10 nucleotides align to TRBD1. Losses at the gene ends were 5 bases for V and 7 bases for J; bases not matched to a gene: 8. The CDR3 runs to 14 residues. CDR1 is LNHDA and CDR2 is SQIVND in the germline V gene (reference sequence).

The V and J genes are TRBV29-1 and TRBJ2-5, with D perhaps TRBD1 (6 bases). The V end was cut by 4 bases, the J end by 2 bases, with 17 bases between. Germline V gene lookup returns CDR1 SQVTM and CDR2 ANQGSEA. This CDR3 spans 15 amino acids. The DNA of the CDR3 is TGCAGCGTTGCGAGGGGGACAAGAATTCAAGAGACCCAGTACTTC. This encodes CSVARGTRIQETQYF.

The chain recombines TRBV5-5 with TRBJ1-1; 7 positions agree with TRBD1. Germline V CDR1 and CDR2: SGHKS, YYEKEE (reference sequence). The length of the CDR3 is 13 residues. V was clipped by 5 bases and J by 5 bases; unmatched bases: 6. The CDR3 DNA is TGTGCCAGCAGATTACAGGGGCGTACTGAAGCTTTCTTT. It is translated as CASRLQGRTEAFF.